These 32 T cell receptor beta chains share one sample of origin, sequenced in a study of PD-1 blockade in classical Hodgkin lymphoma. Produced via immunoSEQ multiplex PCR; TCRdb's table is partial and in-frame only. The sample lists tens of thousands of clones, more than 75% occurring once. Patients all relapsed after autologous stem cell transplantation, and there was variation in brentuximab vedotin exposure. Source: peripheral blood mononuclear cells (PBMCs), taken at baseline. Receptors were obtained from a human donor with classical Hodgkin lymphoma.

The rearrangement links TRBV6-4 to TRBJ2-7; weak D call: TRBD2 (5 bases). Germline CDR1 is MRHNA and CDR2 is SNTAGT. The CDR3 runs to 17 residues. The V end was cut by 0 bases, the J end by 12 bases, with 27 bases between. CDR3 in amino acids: CASSDSMRAVASMNVYF. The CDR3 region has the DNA TGTGCCAGCAGTGACTCAATGAGGGCGGTGGCTAGCATGAATGTGTACTTC.

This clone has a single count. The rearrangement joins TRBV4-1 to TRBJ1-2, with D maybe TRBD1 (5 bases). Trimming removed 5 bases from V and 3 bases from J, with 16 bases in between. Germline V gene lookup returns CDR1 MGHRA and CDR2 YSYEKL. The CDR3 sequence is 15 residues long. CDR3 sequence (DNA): TGCGCCAGCAGCGACGTGCCATCAGGGCACTATGGCTACACCTTC. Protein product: CASSDVPSGHYGYTF.

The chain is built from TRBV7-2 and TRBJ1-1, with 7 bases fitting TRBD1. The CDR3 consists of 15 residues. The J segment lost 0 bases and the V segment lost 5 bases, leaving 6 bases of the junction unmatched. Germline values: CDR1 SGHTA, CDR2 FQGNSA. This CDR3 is CASSLLTGLNTEAFF. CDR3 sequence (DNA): TGTGCCAGCAGCCTACTGACAGGGTTGAACACTGAAGCTTTCTTT.

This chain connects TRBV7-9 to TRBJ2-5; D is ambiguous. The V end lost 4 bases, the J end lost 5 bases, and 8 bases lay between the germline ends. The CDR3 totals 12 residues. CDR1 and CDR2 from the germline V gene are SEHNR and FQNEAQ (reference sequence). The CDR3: CASSSAVETQYF. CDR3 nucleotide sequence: TGTGCCAGCAGCTCGGCTGTGGAGACCCAGTACTTC.

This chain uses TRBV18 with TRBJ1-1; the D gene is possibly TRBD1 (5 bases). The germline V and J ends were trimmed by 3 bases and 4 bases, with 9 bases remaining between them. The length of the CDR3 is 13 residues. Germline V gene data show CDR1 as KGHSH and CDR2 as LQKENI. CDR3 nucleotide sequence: TGTGCCAGCTCACCGGTGGGGCCCACTGAAGCTTTCTTT. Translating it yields CASSPVGPTEAFF. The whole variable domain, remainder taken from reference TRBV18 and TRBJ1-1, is NAGVMQNPRHLVRRRGQEARLRCSPMKGHSHVYWYRQLPEEGLKFMVYLQKENIIDESGMPKERFSAEFPKEGPSILRIQQVVRGDSAAYFCASSPVGPTEAFFGQGTRLTVV.

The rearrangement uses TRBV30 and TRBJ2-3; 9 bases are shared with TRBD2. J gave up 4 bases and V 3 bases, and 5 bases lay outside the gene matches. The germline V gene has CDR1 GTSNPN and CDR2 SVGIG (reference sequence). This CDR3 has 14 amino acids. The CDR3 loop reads CAWSSSGMADTQYF. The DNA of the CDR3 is TGTGCCTGGAGCTCTAGCGGGATGGCAGATACGCAGTATTTT.

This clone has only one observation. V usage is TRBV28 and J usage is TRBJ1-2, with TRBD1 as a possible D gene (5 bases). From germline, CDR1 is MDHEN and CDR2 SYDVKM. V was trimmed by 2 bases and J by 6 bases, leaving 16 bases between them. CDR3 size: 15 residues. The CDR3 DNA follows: TGTGCCAGCAGTTTAAGCTCTAAGGGGAGGAATGGCTACACCTTC. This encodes CASSLSSKGRNGYTF.

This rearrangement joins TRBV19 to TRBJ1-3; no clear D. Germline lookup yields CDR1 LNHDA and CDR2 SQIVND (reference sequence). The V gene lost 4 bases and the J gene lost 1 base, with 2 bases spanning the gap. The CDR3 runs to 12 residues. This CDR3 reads CASSTSGNTIYF. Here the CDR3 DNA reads TGTGCCAGTAGTACGTCTGGAAACACCATATATTTT.

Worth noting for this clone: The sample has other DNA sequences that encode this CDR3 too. As DNA, the CDR3 is TGTGCCAGCAGCTTGGACAGGACCAACGTCCTGACTTTC. Translation gives CASSLDRTNVLTF. V usage is TRBV5-5 and J usage is TRBJ2-6; D perhaps matches TRBD1 (5 bases). Trimming stripped 0 bases from V and 8 bases from J, with 6 bases between. The length of the CDR3 is 13 residues. The germline V gene encodes CDR1 SGHKS and CDR2 YYEKEE (reference sequence).

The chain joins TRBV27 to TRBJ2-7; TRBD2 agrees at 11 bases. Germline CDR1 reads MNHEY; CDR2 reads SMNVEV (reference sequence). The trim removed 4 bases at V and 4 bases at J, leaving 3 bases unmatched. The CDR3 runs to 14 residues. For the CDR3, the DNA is TGTGCCAGCAGTTCGGGACTAGCGGCATACGAGCAGTACTTC. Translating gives CASSSGLAAYEQYF.

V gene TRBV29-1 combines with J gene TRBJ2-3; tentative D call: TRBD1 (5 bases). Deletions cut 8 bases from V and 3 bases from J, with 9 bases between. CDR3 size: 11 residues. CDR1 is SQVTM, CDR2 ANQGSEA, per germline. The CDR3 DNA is TGCAGCACACACAGGACAGATACGCAGTATTTT. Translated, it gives CSTHRTDTQYF.

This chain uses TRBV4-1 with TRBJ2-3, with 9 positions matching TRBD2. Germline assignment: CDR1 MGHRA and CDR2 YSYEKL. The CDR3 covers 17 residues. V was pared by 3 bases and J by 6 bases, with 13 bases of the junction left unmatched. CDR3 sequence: CASSQGGGSGRRDTQYF. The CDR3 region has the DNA TGCGCCAGCAGCCAGGGCGGGGGGAGCGGGAGGAGGGATACGCAGTATTTT.

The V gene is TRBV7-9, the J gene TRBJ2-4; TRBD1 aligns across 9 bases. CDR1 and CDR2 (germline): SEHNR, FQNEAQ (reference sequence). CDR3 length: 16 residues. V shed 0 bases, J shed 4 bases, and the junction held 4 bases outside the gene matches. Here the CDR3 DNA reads TGTGCCAGCAGCTTAGCAGGACAGGGGTTAAAAAACATTCAGTACTTC. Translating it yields CASSLAGQGLKNIQYF.

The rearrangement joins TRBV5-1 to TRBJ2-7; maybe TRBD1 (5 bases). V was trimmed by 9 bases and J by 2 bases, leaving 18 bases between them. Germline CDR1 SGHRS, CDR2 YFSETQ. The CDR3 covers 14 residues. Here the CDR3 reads CANTWPGLTYEQYF. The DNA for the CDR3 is TGCGCCAACACGTGGCCAGGGCTGACCTACGAGCAGTACTTC.

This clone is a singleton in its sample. CDR3 amino acids: CASSLRKNTGELFF. CDR3 DNA: TGTGCCAGCAGCTTAAGGAAGAACACCGGGGAGCTGTTTTTT. The chain couples TRBV7-8 to TRBJ2-2, with D unclear. The CDR3 is made up of 14 amino acids. CDR1 SGHVS and CDR2 FQNEAQ come from the germline V gene. V lost 2 bases and J 1 base, leaving 5 bases between the germline ends.

CDR3 loop: CASSRTETIYGYTF. CDR3 DNA sequence: TGTGCCAGCAGTCGGACCGAGACAATCTATGGCTACACCTTC. The rearrangement links TRBV6-5 to TRBJ1-2, with D uncertain. V was clipped by 5 bases and J by 4 bases, with 14 bases between them. Germline values: CDR1 MNHEY, CDR2 SVGAGI. This CDR3 has 14 residues.

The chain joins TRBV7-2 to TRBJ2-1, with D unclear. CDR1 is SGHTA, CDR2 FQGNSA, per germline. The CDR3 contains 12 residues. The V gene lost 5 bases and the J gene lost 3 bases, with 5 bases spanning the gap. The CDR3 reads CASSPSYNEQFF. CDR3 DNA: TGTGCCAGCAGCCCGAGCTACAATGAGCAGTTCTTC.

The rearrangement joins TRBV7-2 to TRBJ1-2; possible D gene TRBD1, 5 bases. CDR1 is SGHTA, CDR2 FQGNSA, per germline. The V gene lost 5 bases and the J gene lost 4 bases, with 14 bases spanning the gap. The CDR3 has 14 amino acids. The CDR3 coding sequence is TGTGCCAGCAGCCCCGGGGGGTCAGCCTATGGCTACACCTTC. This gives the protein CASSPGGSAYGYTF.

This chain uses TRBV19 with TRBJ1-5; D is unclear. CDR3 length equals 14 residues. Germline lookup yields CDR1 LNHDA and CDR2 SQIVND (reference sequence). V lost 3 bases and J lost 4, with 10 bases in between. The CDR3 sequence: CASSIGPTNQPQHF. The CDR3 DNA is TGTGCCAGTAGTATCGGACCGACGAATCAGCCCCAGCATTTT.

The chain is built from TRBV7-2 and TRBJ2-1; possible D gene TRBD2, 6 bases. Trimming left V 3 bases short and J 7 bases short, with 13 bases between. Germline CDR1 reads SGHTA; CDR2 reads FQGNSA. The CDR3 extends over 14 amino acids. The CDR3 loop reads CASSFGGSRNEQFF. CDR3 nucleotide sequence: TGTGCCAGCAGCTTCGGGGGTTCCCGGAATGAGCAGTTCTTC.

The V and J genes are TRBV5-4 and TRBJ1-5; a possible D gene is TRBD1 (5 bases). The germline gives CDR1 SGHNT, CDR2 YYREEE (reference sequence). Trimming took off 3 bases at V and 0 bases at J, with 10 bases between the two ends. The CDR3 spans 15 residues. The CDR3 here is CASSSQENSNQPQHF. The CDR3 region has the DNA TGTGCCAGCAGCTCACAGGAAAATAGCAATCAGCCCCAGCATTTT.

This CDR3 reads CASSIEAPGHQPQHF. The CDR3 bases are TGTGCCAGTAGTATAGAAGCCCCAGGCCATCAGCCCCAGCATTTT. This sequence joins TRBV19 and TRBJ1-5; D is unresolved. This CDR3 has 15 amino acids. CDR1 is LNHDA and CDR2 is SQIVND in the germline V gene (reference sequence). V lost 0 bases to trimming and J lost 5 bases, with 11 bases between them.

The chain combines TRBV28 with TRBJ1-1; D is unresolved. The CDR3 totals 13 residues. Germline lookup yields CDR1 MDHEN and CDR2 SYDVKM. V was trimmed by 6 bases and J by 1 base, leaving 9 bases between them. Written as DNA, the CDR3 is TGTGCCAGCAGCGGTGTGGAGAACACTGAAGCTTTCTTT. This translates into CASSGVENTEAFF.

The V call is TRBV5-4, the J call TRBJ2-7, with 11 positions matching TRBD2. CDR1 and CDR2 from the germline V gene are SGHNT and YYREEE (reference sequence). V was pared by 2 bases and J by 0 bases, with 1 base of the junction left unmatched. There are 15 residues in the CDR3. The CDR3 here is CASSLTSGGSYEQYF. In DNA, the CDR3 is TGTGCCAGCAGCTTAACTAGCGGGGGCTCCTACGAGCAGTACTTC.

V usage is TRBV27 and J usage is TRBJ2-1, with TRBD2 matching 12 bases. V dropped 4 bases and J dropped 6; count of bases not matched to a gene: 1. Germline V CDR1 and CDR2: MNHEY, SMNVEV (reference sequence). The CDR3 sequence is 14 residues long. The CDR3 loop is CASSWGLAGNEQFF. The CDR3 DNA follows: TGTGCCAGCAGTTGGGGACTAGCGGGCAATGAGCAGTTCTTC.

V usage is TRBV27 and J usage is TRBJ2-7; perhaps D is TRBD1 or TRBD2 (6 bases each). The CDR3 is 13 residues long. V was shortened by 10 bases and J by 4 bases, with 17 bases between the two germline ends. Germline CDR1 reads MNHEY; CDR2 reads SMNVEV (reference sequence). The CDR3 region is CATLEGGKYEQYF. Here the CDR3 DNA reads TGTGCCACTTTGGAGGGGGGCAAGTACGAGCAGTACTTC.

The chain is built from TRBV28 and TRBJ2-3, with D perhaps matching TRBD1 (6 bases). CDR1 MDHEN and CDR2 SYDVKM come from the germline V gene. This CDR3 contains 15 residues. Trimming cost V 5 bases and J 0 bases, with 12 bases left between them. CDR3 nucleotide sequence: TGTGCCAGCAGTACCACAGGGCGGAGCACAGATACGCAGTATTTT. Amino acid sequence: CASSTTGRSTDTQYF.

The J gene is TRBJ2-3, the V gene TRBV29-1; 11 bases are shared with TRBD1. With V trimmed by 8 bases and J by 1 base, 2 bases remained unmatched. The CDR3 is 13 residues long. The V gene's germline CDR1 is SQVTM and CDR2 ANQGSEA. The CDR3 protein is CSLGQGGTDTQYF. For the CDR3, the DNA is TGCAGCTTGGGACAGGGGGGCACAGATACGCAGTATTTT.

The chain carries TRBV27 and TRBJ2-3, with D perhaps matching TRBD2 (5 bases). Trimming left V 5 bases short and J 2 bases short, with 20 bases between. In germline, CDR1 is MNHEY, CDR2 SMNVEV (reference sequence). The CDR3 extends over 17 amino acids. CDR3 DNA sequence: TGTGCCAGCAGTCTACACCCCATATCGGGGAACACAGATACGCAGTATTTT. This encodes CASSLHPISGNTDTQYF.

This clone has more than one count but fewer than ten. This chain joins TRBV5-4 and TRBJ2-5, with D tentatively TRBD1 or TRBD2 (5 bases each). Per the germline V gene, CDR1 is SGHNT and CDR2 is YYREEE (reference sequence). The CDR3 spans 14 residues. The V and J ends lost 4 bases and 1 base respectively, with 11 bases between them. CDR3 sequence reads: CASSTGDPQETQYF. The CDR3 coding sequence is TGTGCCAGCAGCACTGGGGACCCCCAAGAGACCCAGTACTTC.

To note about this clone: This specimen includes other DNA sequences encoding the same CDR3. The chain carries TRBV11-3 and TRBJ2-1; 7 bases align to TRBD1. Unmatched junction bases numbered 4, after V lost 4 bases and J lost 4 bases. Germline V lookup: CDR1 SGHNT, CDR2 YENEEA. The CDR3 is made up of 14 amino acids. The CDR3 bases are TGTGCCAGCAGCTCCAGGGACAGTTACAATGAGCAGTTCTTC. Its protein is CASSSRDSYNEQFF.

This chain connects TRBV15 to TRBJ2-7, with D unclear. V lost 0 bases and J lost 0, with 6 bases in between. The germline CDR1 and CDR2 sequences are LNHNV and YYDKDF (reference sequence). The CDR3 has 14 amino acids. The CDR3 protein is CATSRDRGSYEQYF. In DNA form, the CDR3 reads TGTGCCACCAGCAGAGATCGCGGCTCCTACGAGCAGTACTTC.